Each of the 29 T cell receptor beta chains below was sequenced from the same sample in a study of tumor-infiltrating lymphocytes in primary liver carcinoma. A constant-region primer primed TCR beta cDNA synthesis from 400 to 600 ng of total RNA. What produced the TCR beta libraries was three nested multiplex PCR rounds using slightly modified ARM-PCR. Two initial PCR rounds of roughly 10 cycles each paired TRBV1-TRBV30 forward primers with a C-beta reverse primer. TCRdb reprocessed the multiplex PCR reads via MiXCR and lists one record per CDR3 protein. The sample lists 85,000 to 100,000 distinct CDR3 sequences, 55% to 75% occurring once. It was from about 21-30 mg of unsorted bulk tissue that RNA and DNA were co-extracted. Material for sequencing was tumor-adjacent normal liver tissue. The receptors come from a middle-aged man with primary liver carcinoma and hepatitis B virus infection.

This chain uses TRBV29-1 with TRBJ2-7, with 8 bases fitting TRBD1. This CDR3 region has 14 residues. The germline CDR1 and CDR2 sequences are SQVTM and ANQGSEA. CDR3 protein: CSAIGQDRVYEQYF. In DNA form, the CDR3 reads TGCAGTGCTATCGGCCAGGACAGGGTGTACGAGCAGTACTTC.

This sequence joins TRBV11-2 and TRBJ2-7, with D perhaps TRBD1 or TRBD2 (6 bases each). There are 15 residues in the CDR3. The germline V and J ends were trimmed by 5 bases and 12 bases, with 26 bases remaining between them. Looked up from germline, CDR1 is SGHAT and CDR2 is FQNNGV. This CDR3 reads CASSPWGASSYGRYF. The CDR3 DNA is TGTGCCAGCAGCCCCTGGGGGGCGAGCTCCTACGGGCGGTACTTC.

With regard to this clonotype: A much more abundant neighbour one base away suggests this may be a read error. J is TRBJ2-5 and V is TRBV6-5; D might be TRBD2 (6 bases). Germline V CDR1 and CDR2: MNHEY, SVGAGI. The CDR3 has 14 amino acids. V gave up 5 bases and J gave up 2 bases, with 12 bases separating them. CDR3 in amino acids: CASSHLGGQETQYF. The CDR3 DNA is TGTGCCAGCAGTCACCTCGGGGGTCAAGAGACCCAGTACTTC.

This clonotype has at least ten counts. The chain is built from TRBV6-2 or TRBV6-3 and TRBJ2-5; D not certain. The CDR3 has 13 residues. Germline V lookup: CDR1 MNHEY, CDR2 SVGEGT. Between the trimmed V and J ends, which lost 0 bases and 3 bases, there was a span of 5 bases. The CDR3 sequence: CASSYSAEETQYF. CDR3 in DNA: TGTGCCAGCAGTTACTCGGCAGAAGAGACCCAGTACTTC.

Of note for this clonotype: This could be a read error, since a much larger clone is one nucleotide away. CDR3 amino acids: CDSSQPRVKLFF. The CDR3 bases are TGTGACAGCAGCCAACCGAGGGTAAAACTGTTTTTT. The rearrangement joins TRBV21-1 to TRBJ1-4. TRBV21-1 is an annotated pseudogene. This CDR3 region has 12 residues.

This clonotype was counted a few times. The CDR3 spells CASSPGALGGSSYEQYF. The CDR3 DNA reads as TGTGCCAGCTCACCCGGAGCCCTCGGGGGCAGCTCCTACGAGCAGTACTTC. The V call is TRBV18, the J call TRBJ2-7; D tentatively fits TRBD1 or TRBD2 (6 bases each). V lost 3 bases and J lost 0, with 18 bases in between. Germline values: CDR1 KGHSH, CDR2 LQKENI. This CDR3 is built from 17 residues.

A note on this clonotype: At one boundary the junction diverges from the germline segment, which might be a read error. The DNA of the CDR3 is TGTACCAGCAGTGCCTTGACTAGCGGATCCTACGAGCAGTACTTC. This codes for CTSSALTSGSYEQYF. The gene calls are TRBV11-2 and TRBJ2-7; 9 bases match TRBD2. The CDR3 contains 15 residues. Germline assignment: CDR1 SGHAT and CDR2 FQNNGV.

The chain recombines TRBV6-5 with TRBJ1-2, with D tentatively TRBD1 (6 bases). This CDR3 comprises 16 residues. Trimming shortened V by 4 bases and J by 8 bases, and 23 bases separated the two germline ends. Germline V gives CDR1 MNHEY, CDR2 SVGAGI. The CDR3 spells CASSSSPGTRGEGYTF. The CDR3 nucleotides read TGTGCCAGCAGTTCTAGTCCCGGGACAAGGGGAGAAGGCTACACCTTC.

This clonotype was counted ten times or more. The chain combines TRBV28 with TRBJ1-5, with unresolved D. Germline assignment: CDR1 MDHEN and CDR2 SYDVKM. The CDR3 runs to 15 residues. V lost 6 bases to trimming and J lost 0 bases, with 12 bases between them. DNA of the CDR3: TGTGCCAGCAGAACTTTTTCCCATAGCAATCAGCCCCAGCATTTT. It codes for CASRTFSHSNQPQHF.

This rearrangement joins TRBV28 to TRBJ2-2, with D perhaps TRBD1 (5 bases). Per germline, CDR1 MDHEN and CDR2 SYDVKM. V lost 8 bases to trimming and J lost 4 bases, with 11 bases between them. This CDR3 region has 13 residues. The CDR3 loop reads CASSTEVTGELFF. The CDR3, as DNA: TGTGCCAGCTCGACAGAGGTCACCGGGGAGCTGTTTTTT.

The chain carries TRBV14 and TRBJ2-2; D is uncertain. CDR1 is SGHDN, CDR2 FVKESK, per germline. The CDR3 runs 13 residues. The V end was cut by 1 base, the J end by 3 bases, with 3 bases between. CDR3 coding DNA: TGTGCCAGCAGCCAAGGGGACACCGGGGAGCTGTTTTTT. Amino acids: CASSQGDTGELFF.

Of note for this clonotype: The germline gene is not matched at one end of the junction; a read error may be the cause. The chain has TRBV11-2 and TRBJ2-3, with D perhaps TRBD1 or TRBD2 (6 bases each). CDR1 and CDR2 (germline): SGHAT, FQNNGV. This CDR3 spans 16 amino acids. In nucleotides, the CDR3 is TGTGCCAGCAGCTTAGAAGGACTATCGTGGACAGATACGCAGTATTTC. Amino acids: CASSLEGLSWTDTQYF.

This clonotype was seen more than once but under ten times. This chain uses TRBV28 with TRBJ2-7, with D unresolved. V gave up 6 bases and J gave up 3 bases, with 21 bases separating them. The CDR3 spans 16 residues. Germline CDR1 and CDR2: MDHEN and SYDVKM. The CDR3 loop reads CASRTLVGSKVYEQYF. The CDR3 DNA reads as TGTGCCAGCAGGACCCTTGTTGGAAGTAAAGTCTACGAGCAGTACTTC.

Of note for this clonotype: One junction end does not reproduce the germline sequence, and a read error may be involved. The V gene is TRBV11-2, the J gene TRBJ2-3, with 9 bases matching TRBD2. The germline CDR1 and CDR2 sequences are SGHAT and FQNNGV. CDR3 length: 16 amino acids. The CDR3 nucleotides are TGTGCCGGCAGCCCCACGACTAGCGGCAGCTCAGATACGCAGTATTTT. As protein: CAGSPTTSGSSDTQYF.

For the CDR3, the DNA is TGCAGCGTTGTTGGCGGGAACGGCGAGTACTACTTC. It yields the protein CSVVGGNGEYYF. This chain connects TRBV29-1 to TRBJ2-7; perhaps TRBD2 as D (6 bases). Deletions cut 4 bases from V and 13 bases from J, with 20 bases between. CDR1 and CDR2 from the germline V gene are SQVTM and ANQGSEA. The CDR3 covers 12 residues.

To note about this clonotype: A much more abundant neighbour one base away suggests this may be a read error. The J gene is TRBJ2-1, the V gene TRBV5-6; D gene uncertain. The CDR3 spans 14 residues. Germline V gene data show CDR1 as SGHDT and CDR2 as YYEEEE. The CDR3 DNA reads TGTGCCAGCAGCTCGCTAACTAAGGGAAATGAGCAGCTCTTC. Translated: CASSSLTKGNEQLF. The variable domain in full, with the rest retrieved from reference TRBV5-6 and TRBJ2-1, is DAGVTQSPTHLIKTRGQQVTLRCSPKSGHDTVSWYQQALGQGPQFIFQYYEEEERQRGNFPDRFSGHQFPNYSSELNVNALLLGDSALYLCASSSLTKGNEQLFGPGTRLTVL.

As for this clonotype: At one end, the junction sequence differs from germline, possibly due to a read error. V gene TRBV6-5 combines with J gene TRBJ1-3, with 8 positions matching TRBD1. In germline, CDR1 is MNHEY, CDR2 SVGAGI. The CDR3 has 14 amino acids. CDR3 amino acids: CTSRMTGDSYAIYF. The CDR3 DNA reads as TGTACCAGCAGGATGACAGGGGACTCATACGCCATATATTTT.

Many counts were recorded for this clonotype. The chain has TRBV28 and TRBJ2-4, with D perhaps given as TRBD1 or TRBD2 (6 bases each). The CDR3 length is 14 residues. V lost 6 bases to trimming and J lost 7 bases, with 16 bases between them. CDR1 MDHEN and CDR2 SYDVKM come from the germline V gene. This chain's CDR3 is CASRGGIGGNIQYF. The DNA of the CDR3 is TGTGCCAGCAGGGGGGGCATAGGGGGGAACATTCAGTACTTC.

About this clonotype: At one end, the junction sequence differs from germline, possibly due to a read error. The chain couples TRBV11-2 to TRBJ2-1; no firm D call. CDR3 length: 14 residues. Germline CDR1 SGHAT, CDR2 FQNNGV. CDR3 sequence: CANSQTGVYNGQFF. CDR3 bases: TGTGCCAACAGCCAGACTGGCGTGTACAATGGGCAGTTCTTC. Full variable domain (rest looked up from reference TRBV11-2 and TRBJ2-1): EAGVAQSPRYKIIEKRQSVAFWCNPISGHATLYWYQQILGQGPKLLIQFQNNGVVDDSQLPKDRFSAERLKGVDSTLKIQPAKLEDSAVYLCANSQTGVYNGQFFGPGTRLTVL.

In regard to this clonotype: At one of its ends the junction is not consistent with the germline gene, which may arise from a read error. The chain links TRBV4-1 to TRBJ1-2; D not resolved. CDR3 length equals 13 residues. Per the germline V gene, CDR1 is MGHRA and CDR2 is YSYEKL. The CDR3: CASSVSAGYGYTF. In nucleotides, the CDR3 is TGCGCCAGCAGCGTGTCGGCGGGATATGGCTACACTTTC.

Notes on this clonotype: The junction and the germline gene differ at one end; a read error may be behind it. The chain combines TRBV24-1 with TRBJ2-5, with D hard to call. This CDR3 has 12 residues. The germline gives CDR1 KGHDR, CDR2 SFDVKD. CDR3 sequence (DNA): TGTGCCACCAGTGAAGTTGGAGAGACTCAGAACTTC. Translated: CATSEVGETQNF.

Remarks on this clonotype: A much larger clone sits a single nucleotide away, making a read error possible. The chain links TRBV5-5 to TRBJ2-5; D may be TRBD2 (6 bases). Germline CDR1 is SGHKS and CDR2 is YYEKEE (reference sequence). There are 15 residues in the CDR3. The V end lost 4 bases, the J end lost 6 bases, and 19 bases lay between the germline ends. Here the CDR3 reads CASSHTSGEGKTQYF. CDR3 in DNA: TGTGCCAGCAGCCACACATCGGGGGAAGGAAAGACCCAGTACTTC.

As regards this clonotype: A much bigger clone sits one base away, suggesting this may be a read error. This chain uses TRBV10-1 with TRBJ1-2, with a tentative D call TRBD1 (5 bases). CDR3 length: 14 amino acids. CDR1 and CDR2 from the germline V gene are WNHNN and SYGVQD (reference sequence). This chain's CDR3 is CASSDGTAAEGCTF. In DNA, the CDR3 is TGCGCCAGCAGTGATGGGACGGCGGCCGAGGGCTGCACCTTC.

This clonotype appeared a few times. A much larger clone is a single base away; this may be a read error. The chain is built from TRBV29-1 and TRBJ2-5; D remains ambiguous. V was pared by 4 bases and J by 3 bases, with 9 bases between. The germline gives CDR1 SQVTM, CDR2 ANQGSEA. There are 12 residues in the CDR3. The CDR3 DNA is TGCAGCGTTGTTAGGCAGGAAGAGACCCAGTACTTC. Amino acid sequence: CSVVRQEETQYF.

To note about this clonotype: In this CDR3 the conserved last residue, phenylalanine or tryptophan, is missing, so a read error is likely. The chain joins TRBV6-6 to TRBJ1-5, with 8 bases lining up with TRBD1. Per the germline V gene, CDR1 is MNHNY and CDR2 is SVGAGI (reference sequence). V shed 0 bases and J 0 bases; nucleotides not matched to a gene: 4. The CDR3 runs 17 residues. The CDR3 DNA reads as TGTGCCAGCAGTTACTCCCGGACAGGGAATAGCAATCAGCCCCAGCATCTT. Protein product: CASSYSRTGNSNQPQHL.

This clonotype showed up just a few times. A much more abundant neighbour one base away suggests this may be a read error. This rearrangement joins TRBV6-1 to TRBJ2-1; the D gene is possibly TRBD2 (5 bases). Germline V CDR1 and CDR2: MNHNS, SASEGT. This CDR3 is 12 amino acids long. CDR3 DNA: TGTGCCCGCAGTGAAGCGGTCAATGAGCAGTTCTTC. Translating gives CARSEAVNEQFF.

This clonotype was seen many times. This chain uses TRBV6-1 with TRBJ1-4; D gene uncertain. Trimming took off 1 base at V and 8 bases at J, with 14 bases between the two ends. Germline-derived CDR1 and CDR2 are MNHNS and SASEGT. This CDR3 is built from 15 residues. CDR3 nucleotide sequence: TGTGCCAGCAGTGAAGATTGGACTGGGGTCGAAAAACTGTTTTTT. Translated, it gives CASSEDWTGVEKLFF.

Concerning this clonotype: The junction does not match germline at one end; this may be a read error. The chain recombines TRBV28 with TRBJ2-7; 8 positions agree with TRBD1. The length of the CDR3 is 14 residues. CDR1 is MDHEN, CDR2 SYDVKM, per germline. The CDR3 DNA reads TGTGCTAGCACCAAGGGGGCAGGGGGCTACGATCAGTACTTC. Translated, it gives CASTKGAGGYDQYF.

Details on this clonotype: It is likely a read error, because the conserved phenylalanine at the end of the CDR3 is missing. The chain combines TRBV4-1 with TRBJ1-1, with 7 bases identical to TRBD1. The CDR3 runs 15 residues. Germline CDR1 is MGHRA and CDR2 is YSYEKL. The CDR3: CASSRIRGGDTEAFI. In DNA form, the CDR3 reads TGTGCCAGCAGCCGAATCAGGGGGGGTGACACTGAAGCTTTCATT.